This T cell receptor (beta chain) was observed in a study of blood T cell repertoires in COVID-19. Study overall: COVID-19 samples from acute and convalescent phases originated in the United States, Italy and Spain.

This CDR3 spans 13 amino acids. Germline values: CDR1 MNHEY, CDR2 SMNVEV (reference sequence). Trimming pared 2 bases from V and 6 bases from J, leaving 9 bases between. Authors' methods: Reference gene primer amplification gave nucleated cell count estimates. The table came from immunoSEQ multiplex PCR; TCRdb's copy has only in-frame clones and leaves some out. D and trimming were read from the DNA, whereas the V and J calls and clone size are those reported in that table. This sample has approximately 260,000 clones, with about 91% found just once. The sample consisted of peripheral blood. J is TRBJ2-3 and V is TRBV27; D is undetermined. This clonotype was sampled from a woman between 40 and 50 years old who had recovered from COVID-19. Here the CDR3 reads CASSLSAFDTQYF. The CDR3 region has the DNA TGTGCCAGCAGTTTAAGCGCATTCGATACGCAGTATTTT.